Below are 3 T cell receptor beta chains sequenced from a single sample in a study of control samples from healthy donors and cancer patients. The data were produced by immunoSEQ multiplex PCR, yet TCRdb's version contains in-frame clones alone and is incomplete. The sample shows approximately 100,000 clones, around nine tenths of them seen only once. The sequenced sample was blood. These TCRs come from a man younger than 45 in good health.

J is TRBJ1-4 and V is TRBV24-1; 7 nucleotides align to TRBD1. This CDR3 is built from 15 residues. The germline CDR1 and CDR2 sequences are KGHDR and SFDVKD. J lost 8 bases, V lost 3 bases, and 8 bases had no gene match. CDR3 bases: TGTGCCACCAGTGATGCCAGGGGGGAAGGAGAAAAACTGTTTTTT. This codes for CATSDARGEGEKLFF.

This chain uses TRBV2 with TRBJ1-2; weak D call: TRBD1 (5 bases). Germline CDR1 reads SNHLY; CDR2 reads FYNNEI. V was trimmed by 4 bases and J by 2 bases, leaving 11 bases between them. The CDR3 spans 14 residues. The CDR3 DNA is TGTGCCAGCAGTGGCCAGGGAGGCAACTATGGCTACACCTTC. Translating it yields CASSGQGGNYGYTF.

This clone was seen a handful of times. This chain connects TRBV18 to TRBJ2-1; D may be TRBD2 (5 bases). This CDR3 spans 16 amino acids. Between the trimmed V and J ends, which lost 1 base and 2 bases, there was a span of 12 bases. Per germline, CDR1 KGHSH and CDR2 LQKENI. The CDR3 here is CASSPRGQATYNEQFF. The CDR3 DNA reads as TGTGCCAGCTCACCACGCGGGCAGGCTACCTACAATGAGCAGTTCTTC.